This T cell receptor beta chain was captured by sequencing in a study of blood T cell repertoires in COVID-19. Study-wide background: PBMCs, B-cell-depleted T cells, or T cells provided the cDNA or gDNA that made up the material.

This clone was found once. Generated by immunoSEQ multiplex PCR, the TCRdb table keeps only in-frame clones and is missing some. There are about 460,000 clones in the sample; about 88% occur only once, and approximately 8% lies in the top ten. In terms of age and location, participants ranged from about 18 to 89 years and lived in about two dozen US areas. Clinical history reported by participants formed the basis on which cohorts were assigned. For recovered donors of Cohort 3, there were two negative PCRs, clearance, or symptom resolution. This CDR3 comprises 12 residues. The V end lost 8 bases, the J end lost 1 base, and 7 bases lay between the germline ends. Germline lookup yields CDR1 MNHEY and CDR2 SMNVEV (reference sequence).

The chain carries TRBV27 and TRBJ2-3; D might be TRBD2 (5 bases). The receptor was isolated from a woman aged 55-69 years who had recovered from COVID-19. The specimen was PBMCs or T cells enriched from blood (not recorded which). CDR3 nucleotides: TGTGCCAGCGTCGGGGGCACAGATACGCAGTATTTT. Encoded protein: CASVGGTDTQYF.